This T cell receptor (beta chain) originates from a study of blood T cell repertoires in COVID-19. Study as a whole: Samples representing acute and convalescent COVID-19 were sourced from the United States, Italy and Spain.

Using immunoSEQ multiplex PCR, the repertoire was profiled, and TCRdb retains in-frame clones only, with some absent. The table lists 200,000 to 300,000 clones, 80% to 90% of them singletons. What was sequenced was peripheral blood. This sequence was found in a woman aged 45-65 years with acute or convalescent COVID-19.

The CDR3 region is CASRTDRGAAPEAFF. The CDR3 DNA reads TGTGCCAGCAGAACCGACAGGGGAGCGGCGCCTGAAGCTTTCTTT. This chain joins TRBV7-2 and TRBJ1-1; 8 bases are shared with TRBD1. The CDR3 covers 15 residues. V lost 6 bases and J lost 6; bases outside the gene matches: 12. CDR1 and CDR2 from the germline V gene are SGHTA and FQGNSA.